Presented here are 10 T cell receptor beta chains from one specimen sequenced in a study of T cell repertoires in cytomegalovirus infection. One entry per CDR3 protein, called by TCRdb with MiXCR from the reads. The profile shows 200,000 to 250,000 distinct CDR3 sequences, 5% to 8.5% of them singletons. Input material: PBMCs. Receptors were obtained from a human donor in good health (CMV status not recorded). Some clones in this sample may be carry-over from other donors' samples.

In its sample, this clonotype was seen many times. This sequence joins TRBV7-9 and TRBJ1-1; 7 bases agree with TRBD1. The CDR3 loop spans 15 amino acids. V gave up 4 bases and J gave up 1 base; unmatched junction bases: 6. The V gene's germline CDR1 is SEHNR and CDR2 FQNEAQ (reference sequence). The CDR3 DNA is TGTGCCAGCAGCTACCCCACAGGGGCGAACACTGAAGCTTTCTTT. Protein product: CASSYPTGANTEAFF.

This clonotype was found many times. This chain joins TRBV6-2 or TRBV6-3 and TRBJ1-6; 7 positions agree with TRBD1. Germline V CDR1 and CDR2: MNHEY, SVGEGT. The CDR3 totals 15 residues. With 2 bases clipped from V and 7 bases from J, the junction kept 5 bases outside the gene matches. In DNA, the CDR3 is TGTGCCAGCAGTTACGGGCAGGGGGTGAATTCACCCCTCCACTTT. It yields the protein CASSYGQGVNSPLHF.

This clonotype was picked up many times. This rearrangement joins TRBV7-9 to TRBJ1-1; D perhaps matches TRBD1 (6 bases). This CDR3 comprises 17 residues. The ends were cut back, 4 bases at V and 4 bases at J, with 22 bases in the middle. Germline lookup yields CDR1 SEHNR and CDR2 FQNEAQ (reference sequence). The CDR3 reads CASSWSGGGDRATEAFF. The CDR3 DNA follows: TGTGCCAGCAGCTGGTCGGGAGGGGGGGATAGGGCCACTGAAGCTTTCTTT. Together with reference TRBV7-9 and TRBJ1-1, the CDR3 gives the full variable domain: DTGVSQNPRHKITKRGQNVTFRCDPISEHNRLYWYRQTLGQGPEFLTYFQNEAQLEKSRLLSDRFSAERPKGSFSTLEIQRTEQGDSAMYLCASSWSGGGDRATEAFFGQGTRLTVV.

Ten or more counts support this clonotype. The V gene is TRBV7-9, the J gene TRBJ1-6; a weak D match, TRBD1 (5 bases). The germline CDR1 and CDR2 sequences are SEHNR and FQNEAQ (reference sequence). The CDR3 has 15 residues. Trimming left V 2 bases short and J 7 bases short, with 12 bases between. The CDR3 DNA sequence: TGTGCCAGCAGCTTACCCGGGGGGGGAAATTCACCCCTCCACTTT. Translation gives CASSLPGGGNSPLHF. Supplemented by reference TRBV7-9 and TRBJ1-6, the full variable domain reads DTGVSQNPRHKITKRGQNVTFRCDPISEHNRLYWYRQTLGQGPEFLTYFQNEAQLEKSRLLSDRFSAERPKGSFSTLEIQRTEQGDSAMYLCASSLPGGGNSPLHFGNGTRLTVT.

This clonotype was recorded at least ten times. The V call is TRBV7-2, the J call TRBJ2-7; unclear D gene. Between the trimmed V and J ends, which lost 3 bases and 0 bases, there was a span of 6 bases. In germline, CDR1 is SGHTA, CDR2 FQGNSA. The CDR3 spans 13 residues. The CDR3 reads CASSFQDSYEQYF. In DNA, the CDR3 is TGTGCCAGCAGCTTTCAGGACTCCTACGAGCAGTACTTC.

CDR3 DNA sequence: TGTGCCACCAGTGCCGGCACTGAAGCTTTCTTT. Its protein is CATSAGTEAFF. The rearrangement joins TRBV24-1 to TRBJ1-1; D remains ambiguous. CDR3 length: 11 amino acids. Trimming stripped 5 bases from V and 4 bases from J, with 4 bases between. Germline V gives CDR1 KGHDR, CDR2 SFDVKD.

The table lists this clonotype with many counts. V and J are TRBV20-1 and TRBJ2-7; 12 bases map to TRBD1. Germline V CDR1 and CDR2: DFQATT, SNEGSKA (reference sequence). The CDR3 sequence is 16 residues long. V shed 0 bases and J 5 bases; nucleotides not matched to a gene: 8. CDR3 nucleotides: TGCAGTGCTAGAGACGCTTCCGGGACAGGGGGCAACGAGCAGTACTTC. Translation: CSARDASGTGGNEQYF.

This clonotype was seen at least ten times. The rearrangement links TRBV20-1 to TRBJ2-7; TRBD2 matches 12 bases. This CDR3 region has 13 residues. The V gene's germline CDR1 is DFQATT and CDR2 SNEGSKA (reference sequence). Trimming cost V 4 bases and J 2 bases; bases outside gene matches: 0. The CDR3 sequence is CSATSGGAYEQYF. DNA of the CDR3: TGCAGTGCTACTAGCGGGGGGGCCTACGAGCAGTACTTC.

This clonotype has ten or more counts. V gene TRBV30 combines with J gene TRBJ1-5; weak D call: TRBD1 (5 bases). The germline V gene encodes CDR1 GTSNPN and CDR2 SVGIG (reference sequence). V lost 3 bases and J 4 bases, leaving 16 bases between the germline ends. The CDR3 consists of 15 residues. CDR3 region: CAWSFPGLGNQPQHF. The DNA of the CDR3 is TGTGCCTGGAGCTTCCCGGGGCTTGGTAATCAGCCCCAGCATTTT.

In this sample, this clonotype turned up many times. CDR3 sequence (DNA): TGCGCCAGCAGCTTCCCGGACAGCTTAAACACTGAAGCTTTCTTT. Translation: CASSFPDSLNTEAFF. The rearrangement joins TRBV5-1 to TRBJ1-1; D perhaps matches TRBD1 (6 bases). V lost 2 bases to trimming and J lost 2 bases, with 13 bases between them. Germline V gene lookup returns CDR1 SGHRS and CDR2 YFSETQ. CDR3 size: 15 residues. Full variable domain (rest looked up from reference TRBV5-1 and TRBJ1-1): KAGVTQTPRYLIKTRGQQVTLSCSPISGHRSVSWYQQTPGQGLQFLFEYFSETQRNKGNFPGRFSGRQFSNSRSEMNVSTLELGDSALYLCASSFPDSLNTEAFFGQGTRLTVV.